This section outlines one T cell receptor beta chain sequence together with its context. CDR3 length: 17 residues. The V segment lost 4 bases and the J segment 3 bases; nucleotides outside the gene matches: 13. Adult donors, all healthy and HIV-negative, had no recent acute infections or vaccinations. This record comes from a study of shared clonotypes between healthy human individuals. The table came from immunoSEQ multiplex PCR; TCRdb's copy has only in-frame clones and leaves some out. Here the sample spans about 1 million clones, about 80% being singletons. This TCR derives from a man between 18 and 29 years old in good health. Some clones in this sample may be carry-over from other donors' samples. The sample comprised memory CD4+ T cells from PBMCs. As to subset: CD45RA-negative fraction. This rearrangement joins TRBV5-3 to TRBJ2-7; 10 positions agree with TRBD2. TRBV5-3 is known as an ORF, though its function is uncertain. DNA of the CDR3: TGTGCCAGAAGCCCCTTGGGTAGCGGGAGGCCTCTCTACGAGCAGTACTTC. This codes for CARSPLGSGRPLYEQYF.